These 18 T cell receptor beta chains were all obtained from the same sample, sequenced in a study of control samples from healthy donors and cancer patients. Sequencing used immunoSEQ multiplex PCR; TCRdb keeps in-frame clones, though not all of them. The sample contains about 190,000 clones, around 90% of which appear only once. Specimen: blood. The receptors come from a young man in good health.

The chain employs TRBV5-4 and TRBJ2-2; 8 nucleotides agree with TRBD2. The CDR3 is made up of 16 amino acids. Germline V gene sequence: CDR1 SGHNT, CDR2 YYREEE (reference sequence). J was trimmed by 0 bases and V by 4 bases; bases with no gene match: 5. CDR3 region: CASSEPGLANTGELFF. As DNA, the CDR3 is TGTGCCAGCAGCGAACCGGGACTAGCGAACACCGGGGAGCTGTTTTTT.

The V gene is TRBV3-1 (or the pseudogene TRBV3-2), the J gene TRBJ1-2, with unresolved D. V lost 3 bases, J lost 4 bases, and 9 bases lay in between. This CDR3 spans 13 amino acids. The germline V gene encodes CDR1 LGHDT and CDR2 YNNKEL (reference sequence). The chain's CDR3 is CASSHGSLYGYTF. For the CDR3, the DNA is TGTGCCAGCAGCCACGGCAGCCTCTATGGCTACACCTTC.

This rearrangement joins TRBV15 to TRBJ1-6; a possible D gene is TRBD1 (5 bases). Germline-derived CDR1 and CDR2 are LNHNV and YYDKDF (reference sequence). The V gene lost 0 bases and the J gene lost 0 bases, with 9 bases spanning the gap. The CDR3 runs 17 residues. CDR3 DNA sequence: TGTGCCACCAGCAGAGATCGGGGGAGCTCCTATAATTCACCCCTCCACTTT. Encoded protein: CATSRDRGSSYNSPLHF.

This clone was recorded a few times. The J gene is TRBJ1-5, the V gene TRBV6-5, with a tentative D call TRBD1 (6 bases). Germline loops: CDR1 MNHEY, CDR2 SVGAGI. This CDR3 has 14 residues. V was clipped by 7 bases and J by 6 bases, with 16 bases between them. DNA for the CDR3: TGTGCCAGCATCCCGCGCAGGGGCCCTCAGCCCCAGCATTTT. It is translated as CASIPRRGPQPQHF.

The V gene is TRBV6-2 or TRBV6-3, the J gene TRBJ2-1; tentative D call: TRBD2 (6 bases). V lost 2 bases and J lost 0, with 8 bases in between. The germline V gene encodes CDR1 MNHEY and CDR2 SVGEGT. There are 15 residues in the CDR3. The CDR3 sequence: CASSYDGSSYNEQFF. The DNA for the CDR3 is TGTGCCAGCAGTTACGACGGGAGCTCCTACAATGAGCAGTTCTTC.

J is TRBJ2-3 and V is TRBV19; D not certain. The CDR3 totals 15 residues. Germline V gene data show CDR1 as LNHDA and CDR2 as SQIVND (reference sequence). V dropped 7 bases and J dropped 2 bases, with 16 bases sitting between them. The CDR3 sequence is CASTAGPSFTDTQYF. The CDR3 DNA follows: TGTGCCAGTACCGCCGGGCCCTCTTTCACAGATACGCAGTATTTT. The full variable domain, its missing parts supplied by reference TRBV19 and TRBJ2-3, is DGGITQSPKYLFRKEGQNVTLSCEQNLNHDAMYWYRQDPGQGLRLIYYSQIVNDFQKGDIAEGYSVSREKKESFPLTVTSAQKNPTAFYLCASTAGPSFTDTQYFGPGTRLTVL.

The V and J genes are TRBV28 and TRBJ2-7; D tentatively reads TRBD1 or TRBD2 (5 bases each). Germline lookup yields CDR1 MDHEN and CDR2 SYDVKM. The V end lost 7 bases, the J end lost 6 bases, and 13 bases lay between the germline ends. There are 12 residues in the CDR3. CDR3 bases: TGTGCCAGCAATGTTTCGGGGCGCGAGCAGTACTTC. It yields the protein CASNVSGREQYF.

This clone occurred a few times. The chain combines TRBV30 with TRBJ2-3, with 9 bases that match TRBD2. The trim removed 4 bases at V and 2 bases at J, leaving 10 bases unmatched. CDR1 and CDR2 from the germline V gene are GTSNPN and SVGIG (reference sequence). This CDR3 comprises 16 residues. The CDR3 DNA reads as TGTGCCTGGACGCTGGGACTAGCCCTAAACACAGATACGCAGTATTTT. Translating it yields CAWTLGLALNTDTQYF. Together with reference TRBV30 and TRBJ2-3, the CDR3 gives the full variable domain: SQTIHQWPATLVQPVGSPLSLECTVEGTSNPNLYWYRQAAGRGLQLLFYSVGIGQISSEVPQNLSASRPQDRQFILSSKKLLLSDSGFYLCAWTLGLALNTDTQYFGPGTRLTVL.

V usage is TRBV5-4 and J usage is TRBJ1-4, with D possibly TRBD1 on 5 matching bases. With 0 bases removed from V and 3 bases from J, the gap between germline ends came to 12 bases. Germline CDR1 is SGHNT and CDR2 is YYREEE (reference sequence). The CDR3 covers 16 residues. The CDR3 nucleotides read TGTGCCAGCAGCTTGGGAGGGGAACCACCTAATGAAAAACTGTTTTTT. Translated, it gives CASSLGGEPPNEKLFF.

The rearrangement uses TRBV19 and TRBJ2-1; D tentatively fits TRBD1 or TRBD2 (5 bases each). The CDR3 consists of 17 residues. Germline CDR1 is LNHDA and CDR2 is SQIVND (reference sequence). V was clipped by 2 bases and J by 9 bases, with 23 bases between them. The CDR3 is CASSIIRGGFPSSEQFF. The CDR3 DNA is TGTGCCAGTAGTATAATTCGTGGGGGTTTTCCATCCAGTGAGCAGTTCTTC. Filled out from reference TRBV19 and TRBJ2-1, the complete variable domain reads DGGITQSPKYLFRKEGQNVTLSCEQNLNHDAMYWYRQDPGQGLRLIYYSQIVNDFQKGDIAEGYSVSREKKESFPLTVTSAQKNPTAFYLCASSIIRGGFPSSEQFFGPGTRLTVL.

This sequence joins TRBV4-1 and TRBJ2-1, with TRBD2 identical over 7 bases. The CDR3 covers 17 residues. The junction had 15 bases not matched to a gene; V was cut back by 2 bases and J by 8 bases. Germline-derived CDR1 and CDR2 are MGHRA and YSYEKL. DNA for the CDR3: TGCGCCAGCAGCCAAAGGCTTCTCGTTGCGGGGGTCGATGAGCAGTTCTTC. This sequence encodes CASSQRLLVAGVDEQFF.

The V and J genes are TRBV4-1 and TRBJ1-5; 10 bases agree with TRBD1. This CDR3 has 17 residues. V lost 1 base to trimming and J lost 7 bases; unmatched junction nucleotides: 10. Germline V CDR1 and CDR2: MGHRA, YSYEKL. Here the CDR3 reads CASSQGFTGDRGQPQHF. The CDR3 region has the DNA TGCGCCAGCAGCCAAGGATTCACCGGGGACAGGGGACAGCCCCAGCATTTT.

This chain links TRBV15 with TRBJ1-6; D gene unclear. In germline, CDR1 is LNHNV, CDR2 YYDKDF (reference sequence). The ends were cut back, 0 bases at V and 5 bases at J, with 5 bases in the middle. The CDR3 contains 14 residues. This CDR3 is CATSRDGNNSPLHF. In DNA, the CDR3 is TGTGCCACCAGCAGAGACGGCAATAATTCACCCCTCCACTTT.

This clone has a handful of counts. The J gene is TRBJ2-3, the V gene TRBV2; a weak D match, TRBD2 (6 bases). Germline V gives CDR1 SNHLY, CDR2 FYNNEI. V was trimmed by 0 bases and J by 9 bases, leaving 10 bases between them. CDR3 size: 13 residues. The CDR3, as DNA: TGTGCCAGCAGTGAAGCGGGACTTTCGACGCAGTATTTT. This gives the protein CASSEAGLSTQYF.

This chain joins TRBV11-2 and TRBJ2-7; D remains unclear. The V end was cut by 4 bases, the J end by 9 bases, with 16 bases between. CDR3 length: 13 residues. CDR1 SGHAT and CDR2 FQNNGV come from the germline V gene. CDR3 sequence (DNA): TGTGCCAGCAGCTCCGTTGAGAGCACCCGGCAGTACTTC. It codes for CASSSVESTRQYF. The whole variable domain, filled in from reference TRBV11-2 and TRBJ2-7, reads EAGVAQSPRYKIIEKRQSVAFWCNPISGHATLYWYQQILGQGPKLLIQFQNNGVVDDSQLPKDRFSAERLKGVDSTLKIQPAKLEDSAVYLCASSSVESTRQYFGPGTRLTVT.

This chain uses TRBV11-2 with TRBJ1-6; D perhaps matches TRBD1 (5 bases). Germline assignment: CDR1 SGHAT and CDR2 FQNNGV. The V and J ends lost 4 bases and 8 bases respectively, with 24 bases between them. The CDR3 runs 18 residues. Here the CDR3 reads CASSSSAGGWGRDSPLHF. CDR3 nucleotide sequence: TGTGCCAGCAGCTCTAGCGCTGGGGGATGGGGAAGAGATTCACCCCTCCACTTT.

The gene calls are TRBV24-1 and TRBJ2-7; no firm D call. This CDR3 spans 13 amino acids. Trimming cost V 1 base and J 6 bases, with 9 bases left between them. Germline CDR1 and CDR2: KGHDR and SFDVKD. In DNA form, the CDR3 reads TGTGCCACCAGTGATTTCAGCCACAGCGAGCAGTACTTC. It codes for CATSDFSHSEQYF.

The chain recombines TRBV29-1 with TRBJ2-7; D is unresolved. Trimming shortened V by 6 bases and J by 2 bases, and 17 bases separated the two germline ends. CDR3 size: 14 residues. Germline CDR1 is SQVTM and CDR2 is ANQGSEA. The chain's CDR3 is CSVADNPGTYEQYF. The CDR3 nucleotides are TGCAGCGTCGCCGATAATCCTGGGACCTACGAGCAGTACTTC.